These 23 T cell receptor beta chains share one sample of origin, sequenced in a study of cytomegalovirus exposure and HLA in healthy donors. The PCR used 60 Vbeta and 13 Jbeta primers. Assay: immunoSEQ multiplex PCR; the TCRdb copy retains only in-frame clones and omits some. The table lists about 120,000 clones, more than 65% of them singletons. Sequenced sample: PBMCs. The receptors here all came from a man aged 25 to 45 in good health and CMV-seropositive.

The chain carries TRBV9 and TRBJ2-1; 11 bases map to TRBD2. This CDR3 is built from 14 residues. The germline gives CDR1 SGDLS, CDR2 YYNGEE. V shed 0 bases and J 7 bases; nucleotides not matched to a gene: 0. CDR3 protein: CASSVGTSGNEQFF. CDR3 in DNA: TGTGCCAGCAGCGTAGGGACTAGCGGGAATGAGCAGTTCTTC.

This clone was detected only once. The chain links TRBV2 to TRBJ2-3, with 9 positions matching TRBD1. The V segment lost 6 bases and the J segment 6 bases; nucleotides outside the gene matches: 7. The CDR3 spans 14 residues. From germline, CDR1 is SNHLY and CDR2 FYNNEI. CDR3 sequence: CASRPGQGVDTQYF. The CDR3 region has the DNA TGTGCCAGCAGGCCGGGACAGGGTGTGGATACGCAGTATTTT.

The rearrangement joins TRBV28 to TRBJ2-1, with no clear D. The CDR3 is 15 residues long. Trimming stripped 2 bases from V and 0 bases from J, with 8 bases between. CDR1 and CDR2 (germline): MDHEN, SYDVKM. The CDR3 spells CASSLQTSSYNEQFF. For the CDR3, the DNA is TGTGCCAGCAGTTTACAGACAAGCTCCTACAATGAGCAGTTCTTC.

The genes are TRBV27 and TRBJ2-3, with D uncertain. Germline assignment: CDR1 MNHEY and CDR2 SMNVEV (reference sequence). This CDR3 spans 16 amino acids. Trimming cost V 5 bases and J 0 bases, with 15 bases left between them. The CDR3 bases are TGTGCCAGCAGTCCCTCATGGGCTACTAGCACAGATACGCAGTATTTT. It is translated as CASSPSWATSTDTQYF.

This clone was detected only once. As DNA, the CDR3 is TGTGCCAGTAAGGGACAGGGTCGGTCACCCCTCCACTTT. The encoded protein is CASKGQGRSPLHF. The gene calls are TRBV19 and TRBJ1-6, with 9 bases identical to TRBD1. The germline V gene encodes CDR1 LNHDA and CDR2 SQIVND (reference sequence). Trimming took 7 bases from V and 10 from J; bases not matched to a gene: 5. The CDR3 extends over 13 amino acids.

V usage is TRBV5-1 and J usage is TRBJ1-6; TRBD1 agrees at 8 bases. The V gene end was trimmed by 2 bases and the J gene end by 10 bases; junction bases not matched to a gene: 2. Germline loops: CDR1 SGHRS, CDR2 YFSETQ. This CDR3 has 13 amino acids. CDR3 sequence reads: CASSLTGGSPLHF. CDR3 DNA sequence: TGCGCCAGCAGCTTAACAGGGGGGTCACCCCTCCACTTT.

The gene calls are TRBV2 and TRBJ1-5; no clear D. V was cut by 7 bases and J by 4 bases, with 8 bases left in between. CDR3 length: 12 amino acids. Germline loops: CDR1 SNHLY, CDR2 FYNNEI. The CDR3 coding sequence is TGTGCCAGCACGGCGGGGAATCAGCCCCAGCATTTT. Its protein product is CASTAGNQPQHF.

Only one count was recorded for this clone. The chain links TRBV2 to TRBJ1-2; 8 bases agree with TRBD1. The CDR3 loop spans 13 amino acids. V shed 7 bases, J shed 8 bases, and the junction held 9 bases outside the gene matches. CDR1 SNHLY and CDR2 FYNNEI come from the germline V gene. The chain's CDR3 is CASKMDGDRGYTF. The CDR3 DNA is TGTGCCAGCAAGATGGACGGGGACAGGGGCTACACCTTC.

The rearrangement uses TRBV4-3 and TRBJ1-4; D may be TRBD1 (6 bases). There are 12 residues in the CDR3. In germline, CDR1 is LGHNA, CDR2 YSLEER. V lost 4 bases and J lost 15, with 15 bases in between. CDR3 sequence (DNA): TGCGCCAGCAGCCCCTCAGGGGATATGATGTTTTTT. Translation: CASSPSGDMMFF.

V gene TRBV7-9 combines with J gene TRBJ2-4; D may be TRBD2 (5 bases). Germline lookup yields CDR1 SEHNR and CDR2 FQNEAQ (reference sequence). V was cut by 4 bases and J by 6 bases, with 13 bases left in between. The CDR3 contains 14 residues. The DNA of the CDR3 is TGTGCCAGCAGCTATCGGGATTCGGGAAACATTCAGTACTTC. This gives the protein CASSYRDSGNIQYF. The full variable domain, rest sourced from reference TRBV7-9 and TRBJ2-4, is DTGVSQNPRHKITKRGQNVTFRCDPISEHNRLYWYRQTLGQGPEFLTYFQNEAQLEKSRLLSDRFSAERPKGSFSTLEIQRTEQGDSAMYLCASSYRDSGNIQYFGAGTRLSVL.

This clone was counted between two and nine times. The chain has TRBV10-2 and TRBJ2-3; TRBD2 matches at 8 bases. V lost 4 bases and J lost 8; bases outside the gene matches: 8. This CDR3 comprises 14 residues. Germline V CDR1 and CDR2: WSHSY, SAAADI. This chain's CDR3 is CASSAGGVTPTQYF. In nucleotides, the CDR3 is TGCGCCAGCAGTGCCGGGGGGGTCACACCTACGCAGTATTTT.

The rearrangement uses TRBV10-3 and TRBJ2-2, with 7 bases aligning to TRBD2. CDR1 and CDR2 (germline): ENHRY, SYGVKD. After removal of 2 bases from V and 5 bases from J, the junction contained 2 bases not matched to a gene. The CDR3 runs 14 residues. The chain's CDR3 is CAISENGGTGELFF. As DNA, the CDR3 is TGTGCCATCAGTGAGAACGGGGGGACCGGGGAGCTGTTTTTT.

The chain has TRBV4-1 and TRBJ1-3, with no clear D. V lost 0 bases and J lost 0, with 6 bases in between. Germline-derived CDR1 and CDR2 are MGHRA and YSYEKL. This CDR3 contains 15 residues. CDR3 residues: CASSQDPVSGNTIYF. In nucleotides, the CDR3 is TGCGCCAGCAGCCAAGATCCAGTCTCTGGAAACACCATATATTTT.

This chain links TRBV7-9 with TRBJ1-1, with 10 nucleotides matching TRBD1. Germline CDR1 SEHNR, CDR2 FQNEAQ (reference sequence). The CDR3 loop spans 18 amino acids. V was pared by 2 bases and J by 0 bases, with 9 bases of the junction left unmatched. The DNA for the CDR3 is TGTGCCAGCAGCTTACCTATGGGACAGGGGATAATGAACACTGAAGCTTTCTTT. Encoded protein: CASSLPMGQGIMNTEAFF.

The chain joins TRBV27 to TRBJ2-7, with D maybe TRBD1 (6 bases). CDR1 is MNHEY, CDR2 SMNVEV, per germline (reference sequence). This CDR3 has 15 amino acids. Trimming took 0 bases from V and 7 from J, leaving 16 bases between them. The chain's CDR3 is CASSLSAGVSREQYF. In DNA, the CDR3 is TGTGCCAGCAGTTTATCAGCAGGGGTTTCTCGGGAGCAGTACTTC.

The rearrangement uses TRBV11-2 and TRBJ1-2; no definite D call. CDR3 length: 12 amino acids. Per germline, CDR1 SGHAT and CDR2 FQNNGV. V shed 4 bases and J shed 8 bases, with 11 bases lying between them. The DNA of the CDR3 is TGTGCCAGCAGCTCCGGGTCTGCGGGCTACACCTTC. This sequence encodes CASSSGSAGYTF. The whole variable domain, remainder taken from reference TRBV11-2 and TRBJ1-2, is EAGVAQSPRYKIIEKRQSVAFWCNPISGHATLYWYQQILGQGPKLLIQFQNNGVVDDSQLPKDRFSAERLKGVDSTLKIQPAKLEDSAVYLCASSSGSAGYTFGSGTRLTVV.

This clone was counted a few times. This chain joins TRBV30 and TRBJ1-4, with D hard to call. CDR3 length equals 13 residues. Per the germline V gene, CDR1 is GTSNPN and CDR2 is SVGIG (reference sequence). V lost 5 bases and J lost 6, with 13 bases in between. The CDR3 here is CAWRVAGDEKLFF. CDR3 nucleotide sequence: TGTGCCTGGCGGGTTGCCGGGGATGAAAAACTGTTTTTT.

This rearrangement joins TRBV4-1 to TRBJ2-5; 10 nucleotides agree with TRBD2. V shed 3 bases and J 5 bases; nucleotides not matched to a gene: 18. The length of the CDR3 is 19 residues. In germline, CDR1 is MGHRA, CDR2 YSYEKL. The chain's CDR3 is CASSHPFLAGEGFIETQYF. In DNA form, the CDR3 reads TGCGCCAGCAGCCATCCCTTCCTAGCGGGGGAAGGGTTCATCGAGACCCAGTACTTC.

The rearrangement uses TRBV28 and TRBJ1-2; TRBD1 matches 10 bases. The CDR3 sequence is 15 residues long. Germline V lookup: CDR1 MDHEN, CDR2 SYDVKM. V gave up 4 bases and J gave up 3 bases; unmatched junction bases: 5. CDR3 protein: CASSSTGGHYYGYTF. The CDR3 DNA reads TGTGCCAGCAGTTCGACAGGGGGCCACTACTATGGCTACACCTTC.

The chain has TRBV14 and TRBJ2-5; TRBD2 agrees at 11 bases. V was clipped by 1 base and J by 4 bases; unmatched bases: 5. This CDR3 comprises 16 residues. Germline lookup yields CDR1 SGHDN and CDR2 FVKESK. CDR3 loop: CASSQAPGLAGETQYF. DNA for the CDR3: TGTGCCAGCAGCCAAGCTCCAGGACTAGCGGGAGAGACCCAGTACTTC.

V usage is TRBV5-4 and J usage is TRBJ2-5; TRBD2 agrees at 15 bases. Per germline, CDR1 SGHNT and CDR2 YYREEE (reference sequence). The trim removed 4 bases at V and 5 bases at J, leaving 15 bases unmatched. The CDR3 has 19 amino acids. The CDR3 region is CASSLPGTSGGPRRETQYF. CDR3 DNA sequence: TGTGCCAGCAGCCTACCCGGGACTAGCGGGGGGCCCCGTAGGGAGACCCAGTACTTC.

This clone was found once. The genes are TRBV7-2 and TRBJ2-7; D may be TRBD2 (7 bases). V dropped 2 bases and J dropped 1 base, with 15 bases sitting between them. The length of the CDR3 is 16 residues. Germline CDR1 and CDR2: SGHTA and FQGNSA. The CDR3 DNA is TGTGCCAGCAGCTTAAGCCGGGGGGCACAATCCTACGAGCAGTACTTC. Amino acids: CASSLSRGAQSYEQYF.

The chain is built from TRBV27 and TRBJ1-5; D remains unclear. CDR1 MNHEY and CDR2 SMNVEV come from the germline V gene (reference sequence). The CDR3 is 14 residues long. V lost 3 bases to trimming and J lost 1 base, with 7 bases between them. The CDR3 nucleotides are TGTGCCAGCAGTTTTTCGGGGAGCAATCAGCCCCAGCATTTT. Translation gives CASSFSGSNQPQHF.